The clone carrying this TCR beta chain has a single count. These data come from a study of blood T cell repertoires in COVID-19. On the study more broadly: Whether acute or convalescent, the COVID-19 samples came from the United States, Italy and Spain.

The repertoire was sequenced with immunoSEQ multiplex PCR; TCRdb's copy has only in-frame clones and lacks some. The sample has about 360,000 clones; about 86% are singletons. The CDR3 has 14 residues. CDR1 and CDR2 (germline): SGDLS, YYNGEE. The V end lost 7 bases, the J end lost 2 bases, and 12 bases lay between the germline ends. A Seattle source enrolled patients during active infection and followed them longitudinally. The source of this sequence is a woman aged 60-75 years with COVID-19, enrolled during active disease. Sequences were obtained from peripheral blood. The chain combines TRBV9 with TRBJ2-2; maybe TRBD2 (6 bases). The CDR3 loop is CASGGRQNTGELFF. The CDR3, as DNA: TGTGCCAGCGGGGGGAGACAAAACACCGGGGAGCTGTTTTTT.